Presented here are 5 T cell receptor beta chains from one specimen sequenced in a study of blood T cell repertoires in COVID-19. Data came from immunoSEQ multiplex PCR; TCRdb stores just in-frame clones and leaves some out. The sample has under 200,000 clones; 87% are singletons. The sequenced sample was peripheral blood. The receptors originated from a woman between 65 and 79 years old with COVID-19, enrolled during active disease.

The chain joins TRBV29-1 to TRBJ2-5; 8 bases are shared with TRBD1. This CDR3 comprises 13 residues. The germline V gene has CDR1 SQVTM and CDR2 ANQGSEA. The junction had 6 bases not matched to a gene; V was cut back by 8 bases and J by 1 base. The CDR3 DNA reads as TGCAGCACCGGGACAGGAGTCCAAGAGACCCAGTACTTC. Amino acids: CSTGTGVQETQYF. The full variable domain, rest sourced from reference TRBV29-1 and TRBJ2-5, is SAVISQKPSRDICQRGTSLTIQCQVDSQVTMMFWYRQQPGQSLTLIATANQGSEATYESGFVIDKFPISRPNLTFSTLTVSNMSPEDSSIYLCSTGTGVQETQYFGPGTRLLVL.

The J gene is TRBJ2-2, the V gene TRBV30, with D maybe TRBD2 (5 bases). V lost 3 bases, J lost 7 bases, and 15 bases lay in between. The CDR3 runs to 14 residues. The germline gives CDR1 GTSNPN, CDR2 SVGIG (reference sequence). CDR3 sequence (DNA): TGTGCCTGGAGAGATACGACGGGGTTCGGGGAGCTGTTTTTT. It specifies CAWRDTTGFGELFF.

The rearrangement uses TRBV5-1 and TRBJ2-1; 9 positions agree with TRBD2. The CDR3 is made up of 14 amino acids. The V and J ends lost 7 bases and 4 bases, in that order; junction bases with no gene match: 6. Germline V lookup: CDR1 SGHRS, CDR2 YFSETQ. The CDR3 reads CASGPLAGYNEQFF. The CDR3 DNA follows: TGCGCCAGCGGCCCACTAGCGGGTTACAATGAGCAGTTCTTC.

In this sample, this clone turned up a few times. The V gene is TRBV9, the J gene TRBJ2-2, with TRBD2 matching over 8 bases. The CDR3 covers 15 residues. The germline CDR1 and CDR2 sequences are SGDLS and YYNGEE. Germline trimming cut 2 bases from V and 4 bases from J; bases unmatched to any gene: 4. The CDR3 spells CASSVQAGATGELFF. As DNA, the CDR3 is TGTGCCAGCAGCGTTCAAGCGGGGGCCACCGGGGAGCTGTTTTTT.

This chain joins TRBV2 and TRBJ1-1; TRBD1 matches at 8 bases. Germline lookup yields CDR1 SNHLY and CDR2 FYNNEI. CDR3 size: 12 residues. The trim removed 7 bases at V and 4 bases at J, leaving 2 bases unmatched. For the CDR3, the DNA is TGTGCCAGCACAGGGGGCGTCACTGAAGCTTTCTTT. Translating gives CASTGGVTEAFF. The full variable domain, rest sourced from reference TRBV2 and TRBJ1-1, is EPEVTQTPSHQVTQMGQEVILRCVPISNHLYFYWYRQILGQKVEFLVSFYNNEISEKSEIFDDQFSVERPDGSNFTLKIRSTKLEDSAMYFCASTGGVTEAFFGQGTRLTVV.